The 28 T cell receptor beta chains presented below share a single source sample, sequenced in a study of T cell repertoires in cytomegalovirus infection. From the reads, TCRdb called clonotypes with MiXCR, one entry per CDR3 protein. The sample has fewer than 200,000 distinct CDR3 sequences, around 14% seen once; the top ten hold 25% to 30%. What was sequenced was PBMCs. The receptors shown here come from a human donor in good health (CMV status not recorded). Some clones in this sample may be carry-over from other donors' samples.

The J gene is TRBJ2-7, the V gene TRBV3-1; D tentatively fits TRBD1 or TRBD2 (5 bases each). The germline V gene encodes CDR1 LGHDT and CDR2 YNNKEL (reference sequence). The germline V and J ends were trimmed by 4 bases and 0 bases, with 13 bases remaining between them. The CDR3 has 15 residues. In DNA form, the CDR3 reads TGTGCCAGCAGCCCTTTTGGGGGTAGCTCCTACGAGCAGTACTTC. It translates to CASSPFGGSSYEQYF.

The table lists this clonotype with many counts. The rearrangement uses TRBV5-1 and TRBJ2-2; D remains unclear. The CDR3 consists of 12 residues. The germline CDR1 and CDR2 sequences are SGHRS and YFSETQ. Trimming took 0 bases from V and 7 from J, leaving 4 bases between them. This chain's CDR3 is CASSLVVGELFF. CDR3 DNA sequence: TGCGCCAGCAGCTTGGTTGTCGGGGAGCTGTTTTTT.

This sequence joins TRBV15 and TRBJ1-3, with D possibly being TRBD1 (5 bases). The germline gives CDR1 LNHNV, CDR2 YYDKDF (reference sequence). The CDR3 has 15 residues. The V end was cut by 3 bases, the J end by 0 bases, with 9 bases between. The CDR3 DNA follows: TGTGCCACCAGCAGTAGGGGCTTCTCTGGAAACACCATATATTTT. Protein: CATSSRGFSGNTIYF.

This clonotype occurred many times. The CDR3 DNA is TGTGCCAGCAGCTTAGAACCGGGCACAGATACGCAGTATTTT. This encodes CASSLEPGTDTQYF. This sequence joins TRBV7-3 and TRBJ2-3; D is uncertain. V gave up 2 bases and J gave up 1 base, with 7 bases separating them. The CDR3 extends over 14 amino acids. Looked up from germline, CDR1 is SGHTA and CDR2 is FQGTGA.

This clonotype has more than one count but fewer than ten. CDR3 residues: CAISDRGDTGELFF. The CDR3 DNA sequence: TGTGCCATCAGTGACCGGGGCGACACCGGGGAGCTGTTTTTT. The chain recombines TRBV10-3 with TRBJ2-2; D tentatively fits TRBD1 or TRBD2 (5 bases each). Germline V gene data show CDR1 as ENHRY and CDR2 as SYGVKD. The CDR3 contains 14 residues. Trimming removed 3 bases from V and 3 bases from J, with 8 bases in between.

V and J are TRBV7-2 and TRBJ1-3; maybe TRBD1 (6 bases). The CDR3 extends over 14 amino acids. Germline loops: CDR1 SGHTA, CDR2 FQGNSA. The V gene lost 3 bases and the J gene lost 3 bases, with 9 bases spanning the gap. The CDR3 reads CASSFRGLGNTIYF. The CDR3 DNA follows: TGTGCCAGCAGCTTTCGGGGGCTTGGAAACACCATATATTTT.

This clonotype was counted ten times or more. The chain is built from TRBV11-2 and TRBJ1-4; the D gene is possibly TRBD1 (5 bases). Germline V lookup: CDR1 SGHAT, CDR2 FQNNGV. This CDR3 contains 14 residues. The V end was cut by 4 bases, the J end by 4 bases, with 10 bases between. The CDR3 nucleotides are TGTGCCAGCAGCTACACAGGAGTTAATGAAAAACTGTTTTTT. Translation: CASSYTGVNEKLFF.

The CDR3 bases are TGTGCCAGCAGTTTAGAGGGGTTGAGGGAGCAGTTCTTC. Protein sequence: CASSLEGLREQFF. The J gene is TRBJ2-1, the V gene TRBV28, with D perhaps TRBD1 or TRBD2 (5 bases each). Germline CDR1 reads MDHEN; CDR2 reads SYDVKM. Trimming shortened V by 2 bases and J by 10 bases, and 12 bases separated the two germline ends. This CDR3 has 13 amino acids.

CDR3 sequence: CASSNRKVGGDTQYF. The CDR3 DNA is TGCGCCAGCTCTAACAGAAAGGTCGGAGGAGATACGCAGTATTTT. The rearrangement uses TRBV10-2 and TRBJ2-3, with D perhaps matching TRBD2 (5 bases). V lost 8 bases, J lost 5 bases, and 20 bases lay in between. The germline gives CDR1 WSHSY, CDR2 SAAADI. CDR3 length equals 15 residues.

At least ten counts were recorded for this clonotype. V gene TRBV10-3 combines with J gene TRBJ1-2, with 7 bases matching TRBD1. The germline V gene has CDR1 ENHRY and CDR2 SYGVKD. J was trimmed by 4 bases and V by 7 bases; bases with no gene match: 6. The CDR3 length is 13 residues. The CDR3 nucleotides are TGTGCCATCACCCATACAGGGGTCTATGGCTACACCTTC. It yields the protein CAITHTGVYGYTF.

The chain couples TRBV6-2 or TRBV6-3 to TRBJ1-5, with D uncertain. Trimming left V 0 bases short and J 6 bases short, with 6 bases between. This CDR3 has 13 amino acids. Germline V lookup: CDR1 MNHEY, CDR2 SVGEGT. The CDR3: CASSYSRLQPQHF. In nucleotides, the CDR3 is TGTGCCAGCAGTTACTCGCGGCTTCAGCCCCAGCATTTT.

The gene calls are TRBV20-1 and TRBJ1-2; maybe TRBD1 (5 bases). V gave up 7 bases and J gave up 4 bases, with 13 bases separating them. Germline CDR1 is DFQATT and CDR2 is SNEGSKA (reference sequence). CDR3 length equals 12 residues. The CDR3 protein is CSVIDSCYGYTF. For the CDR3, the DNA is TGCAGTGTCATCGACAGCTGCTATGGCTACACCTTC.

The chain uses TRBV18 and TRBJ1-4; D is unclear. This CDR3 comprises 13 residues. The ends were cut back, 2 bases at V and 5 bases at J, with 6 bases in the middle. Germline-derived CDR1 and CDR2 are KGHSH and LQKENI. The CDR3 is CASSPGRNEKLFF. CDR3 sequence (DNA): TGTGCCAGCTCACCAGGGCGGAATGAAAAACTGTTTTTT.

V is TRBV28 and J is TRBJ2-1; D possibly corresponds to TRBD1 (5 bases). V lost 7 bases, J lost 10 bases, and 17 bases lay in between. Germline loops: CDR1 MDHEN, CDR2 SYDVKM. The CDR3 spans 13 residues. The CDR3 sequence: CASIRTPKGEQFF. The CDR3 DNA follows: TGTGCCAGCATCCGGACCCCTAAGGGGGAGCAGTTCTTC. The full variable domain, rest sourced from reference TRBV28 and TRBJ2-1, is DVKVTQSSRYLVKRTGEKVFLECVQDMDHENMFWYRQDPGLGLRLIYFSYDVKMKEKGDIPEGYSVSREKKERFSLILESASTNQTSMYLCASIRTPKGEQFFGPGTRLTVL.

This clonotype was seen just once. The chain joins TRBV12-3 or TRBV12-4 to TRBJ2-3; D is unresolved. Trimming stripped 2 bases from V and 0 bases from J, with 15 bases between. The CDR3 runs 17 residues. This chain's CDR3 is CASSLKAIPSSTDTQYF. The CDR3 nucleotides are TGTGCCAGCAGTTTAAAGGCCATACCGTCTAGCACAGATACGCAGTATTTT.

The chain is built from TRBV12-3 or TRBV12-4 and TRBJ1-6; possible D gene TRBD1, 6 bases. The CDR3 is 13 amino acids. The V gene lost 3 bases and the J gene lost 9 bases, with 9 bases spanning the gap. CDR3 coding DNA: TGTGCCAGCAGTTTCACAGGGAGTTCACCCCTCCACTTT. Translating gives CASSFTGSSPLHF.

This clonotype has at least ten counts. The rearrangement joins TRBV19 to TRBJ2-1; 8 positions agree with TRBD2. The CDR3 covers 15 residues. Germline CDR1 reads LNHDA; CDR2 reads SQIVND (reference sequence). J lost 6 bases, V lost 5 bases, and 9 bases had no gene match. CDR3 nucleotides: TGTGCCAGTAGTGACTCAGCGGGAGTCTTCAATGAGCAGTTCTTC. Translation gives CASSDSAGVFNEQFF.

The V gene is TRBV11-2, the J gene TRBJ2-7, with a tentative D call TRBD2 (6 bases). V was pared by 1 base and J by 7 bases, with 11 bases between. The CDR3 extends over 13 amino acids. Germline CDR1 and CDR2: SGHAT and FQNNGV. DNA for the CDR3: TGTGCCAGCAGCTTAGGGGAGGCGTGGGAGCAGTACTTC. Translated, it gives CASSLGEAWEQYF.

The CDR3 loop reads CASSLDRDYHYEQYF. CDR3 sequence (DNA): TGCGCCAGCAGCCTGGATCGGGACTACCACTACGAGCAGTACTTC. The chain employs TRBV4-3 and TRBJ2-7; 7 bases are shared with TRBD2. The V and J ends lost 4 bases and 3 bases, in that order; junction bases with no gene match: 9. Germline CDR1 is LGHNA and CDR2 is YSLEER. The CDR3 runs to 15 residues.

Ten or more counts support this clonotype. This chain uses TRBV10-3 with TRBJ2-2, with 10 bases that match TRBD1. The germline V gene has CDR1 ENHRY and CDR2 SYGVKD. J gave up 6 bases and V 6 bases, and 7 bases lay outside the gene matches. The CDR3 runs to 15 residues. DNA of the CDR3: TGTGCCATCAGCCCGGGACAGGGGTTTGCCGGGGAGCTGTTTTTT. Protein product: CAISPGQGFAGELFF.

This clonotype was seen more than once but under ten times. The V call is TRBV18, the J call TRBJ2-1, with no clear D. The CDR3 covers 17 residues. The V end was cut by 5 bases, the J end by 2 bases, with 19 bases between. Germline V gene sequence: CDR1 KGHSH, CDR2 LQKENI. CDR3 DNA sequence: TGTGCCAGCTCAACGGGTGGGATAGCCGGACCCTACAATGAGCAGTTCTTC. It yields the protein CASSTGGIAGPYNEQFF.

This clonotype occurred a few times. The chain has TRBV7-9 and TRBJ2-1; a possible D gene is TRBD1 (6 bases). Trimming removed 1 base at V and 8 bases at J, with 12 bases between. The germline CDR1 and CDR2 sequences are SEHNR and FQNEAQ (reference sequence). The CDR3 runs 14 residues. The CDR3 protein is CASSLVGAGDEQFF. CDR3 nucleotide sequence: TGTGCCAGCAGCTTAGTGGGGGCTGGTGATGAGCAGTTCTTC.

Many counts were recorded for this clonotype. The chain uses TRBV2 and TRBJ1-1, with no clear D. Germline assignment: CDR1 SNHLY and CDR2 FYNNEI. The CDR3 has 11 amino acids. V was clipped by 5 bases and J by 8 bases, with 9 bases between them. The CDR3 sequence: CASSFTREAFF. The CDR3 DNA reads as TGTGCCAGCAGTTTTACCAGGGAAGCTTTCTTT.

This clonotype was seen at least ten times. This chain joins TRBV29-1 and TRBJ2-3, with no clear D. Germline loops: CDR1 SQVTM, CDR2 ANQGSEA. Trimming took off 4 bases at V and 0 bases at J, with 26 bases between the two ends. The CDR3 is 19 residues long. CDR3 protein: CSVGPLGWFISSSTDTQYF. The CDR3 nucleotides are TGCAGCGTTGGGCCTCTAGGTTGGTTCATTTCATCTAGCACAGATACGCAGTATTTT.

The chain is built from TRBV10-2 and TRBJ1-2, with D possibly TRBD1 on 6 matching bases. Trimming took 8 bases from V and 3 from J, leaving 10 bases between them. The CDR3 totals 12 residues. Germline V CDR1 and CDR2: WSHSY, SAAADI. The DNA for the CDR3 is TGCGCCAGCCGGACAGAGGACTATGGCTACACCTTC. This codes for CASRTEDYGYTF.

At least ten counts were recorded for this clonotype. The chain's CDR3 is CASSLGTATSNTEAFF. The CDR3 DNA reads as TGTGCCAGCAGCTTAGGGACAGCCACTAGTAACACTGAAGCTTTCTTT. This chain links TRBV7-6 with TRBJ1-1, with D maybe TRBD1 (6 bases). The CDR3 spans 16 residues. Germline CDR1 reads SGHVS; CDR2 reads FNYEAQ. V lost 1 base to trimming and J lost 2 bases, with 14 bases between them. The full variable domain, with the rest looked up from reference TRBV7-6 and TRBJ1-1, is GAGVSQSPRYKVTKRGQDVALRCDPISGHVSLYWYRQALGQGPEFLTYFNYEAQQDKSGLPNDRFSAERPEGSISTLTIQRTEQRDSAMYRCASSLGTATSNTEAFFGQGTRLTVV.

In this sample, this clonotype turned up a few times. The chain uses TRBV6-6 and TRBJ2-4, with D possibly being TRBD2 (7 bases). The CDR3 has 13 residues. V lost 8 bases and J 1 base, leaving 9 bases between the germline ends. Germline CDR1 MNHNY, CDR2 SVGAGI (reference sequence). The DNA of the CDR3 is TGTGCCAGCGGGGGGGCGGCCAAAAACATTCAGTACTTC. Translated: CASGGAAKNIQYF.

The chain is built from TRBV20-1 and TRBJ2-3; 13 bases map to TRBD2. Per the germline V gene, CDR1 is DFQATT and CDR2 is SNEGSKA (reference sequence). The CDR3 totals 16 residues. Trimming removed 4 bases from V and 3 bases from J; junction bases left unmatched: 7. The CDR3 region has the DNA TGCAGTGCTACTCGACTAGCGGGAGGAGGGACAGATACGCAGTATTTT. Amino acids: CSATRLAGGGTDTQYF.